One sample yielded the 30 T cell receptor beta chains listed below, sequenced in a study of blood T cells in healthy people across ages. Next came a second PCR, run for about 6 to 12 cycles, which used a sample-barcoded 5' primer along with a J-beta primer mix. TCRdb re-analysed the 5' RACE reads in MiXCR, keeping a single row per CDR3 protein. The sample includes 1.5 million to 2 million distinct CDR3 sequences, about two fifths of them seen just once. Sequencing was performed on blood. All receptors derive from a human donor in good health.

This clonotype has more than one count but fewer than ten. J is TRBJ2-5 and V is TRBV12-3 or TRBV12-4, with 8 bases fitting TRBD2. This CDR3 spans 14 amino acids. The J segment lost 4 bases and the V segment lost 5 bases, leaving 6 bases of the junction unmatched. DNA for the CDR3: TGTGCCAGCAGTGACTTTAGCGGGGTAGAGACCCAGTACTTC. It is translated as CASSDFSGVETQYF.

In nucleotides, the CDR3 is TGTGCCAGCAGCGTAGTGGGACAGGGGGCGAGCGAGCAGTACTTC. It encodes CASSVVGQGASEQYF. The V call is TRBV9, the J call TRBJ2-7; 12 nucleotides agree with TRBD1. The junction had 4 bases not matched to a gene; V was cut back by 0 bases and J by 6 bases. CDR3 size: 15 residues. Germline V gene sequence: CDR1 SGDLS, CDR2 YYNGEE.

The chain employs TRBV7-3 and TRBJ2-6, with TRBD2 as a possible D gene (5 bases). Germline CDR1 SGHTA, CDR2 FQGTGA. The CDR3 runs 15 residues. Trimming removed 4 bases from V and 2 bases from J, with 9 bases in between. CDR3 protein: CASSSGITGANVLTF. CDR3 nucleotide sequence: TGTGCCAGCAGCTCCGGGATAACTGGGGCCAACGTCCTGACTTTC.

The J gene is TRBJ2-3, the V gene TRBV7-2; D not resolved. Germline V lookup: CDR1 SGHTA, CDR2 FQGNSA. The germline V and J ends were trimmed by 5 bases and 6 bases, with 6 bases remaining between them. The CDR3 is 11 residues long. The CDR3 DNA follows: TGTGCCAGCAGCACTATGGATACGCAGTATTTT. Amino acids: CASSTMDTQYF. Using reference TRBV7-2 and TRBJ2-3 for the parts outside the CDR3, the full variable domain is GAGVSQSPSNKVTEKGKDVELRCDPISGHTALYWYRQSLGQGLEFLIYFQGNSAPDKSGLPSDRFSAERTGGSVSTLTIQRTQQEDSAVYLCASSTMDTQYFGPGTRLTVL.

This rearrangement joins TRBV4-1 to TRBJ1-2; D is unresolved. The CDR3 runs 18 residues. V lost 1 base and J 3 bases, leaving 21 bases between the germline ends. Looked up from germline, CDR1 is MGHRA and CDR2 is YSYEKL. CDR3 protein: CASSQGLVRIRMDYGYTF. The CDR3 coding sequence is TGCGCCAGCAGCCAAGGGTTGGTGAGAATTCGAATGGACTATGGCTACACCTTC.

There are a few counts of this clonotype. The chain joins TRBV29-1 to TRBJ2-7, with TRBD1 matching 9 bases. With 1 base clipped from V and 5 bases from J, the junction kept 9 bases outside the gene matches. The CDR3 sequence is 15 residues long. The germline V gene has CDR1 SQVTM and CDR2 ANQGSEA. For the CDR3, the DNA is TGCAGCGTTGAAGGGTTGGGGACAGGGACCCACGAGCAGTACTTC. It encodes CSVEGLGTGTHEQYF.

This sequence joins TRBV20-1 and TRBJ1-2; TRBD1 agrees at 8 bases. V shed 0 bases and J 1 base; nucleotides not matched to a gene: 4. Per germline, CDR1 DFQATT and CDR2 SNEGSKA (reference sequence). This CDR3 spans 15 amino acids. CDR3: CSARDEQGGNYGYTF. The CDR3 DNA follows: TGCAGTGCTAGAGACGAACAGGGGGGTAACTATGGCTACACCTTC.

In this sample, this clonotype turned up once. The chain employs TRBV6-6 and TRBJ2-4; maybe TRBD1 (6 bases). The better agreement between TRBJ2-7 and the DNA end casts doubt on the J call. This CDR3 spans 14 amino acids. Germline-derived CDR1 and CDR2 are MNHNY and SVGAGI (reference sequence). The CDR3, as DNA: TGTGCCAGCAGTGAGGCAGGGGCGCCTAACGAGCAGTACTTC. It is translated as CASSEAGAPNEQYF.

There are a few counts of this clonotype. The J gene is TRBJ1-5, the V gene TRBV6-2 or TRBV6-3; D remains ambiguous. Germline V gene sequence: CDR1 MNHEY, CDR2 SVGEGT. The CDR3 is 17 residues long. Trimming left V 0 bases short and J 0 bases short, with 12 bases between. For the CDR3, the DNA is TGTGCCAGCAGTTACTCGATGGGAGAATATAGCAATCAGCCCCAGCATTTT. Encoded protein: CASSYSMGEYSNQPQHF.

CDR3 nucleotides: TGTGCCAGCAGTTTATGGTCGAGGGCACGGGTCGGCAAAAACATTCAGTACTTC. As protein: CASSLWSRARVGKNIQYF. This sequence joins TRBV28 and TRBJ2-4; D may be TRBD2 (5 bases). There are 18 residues in the CDR3. V lost 0 bases, J lost 3 bases, and 18 bases lay in between. In germline, CDR1 is MDHEN, CDR2 SYDVKM.

The chain is built from TRBV29-1 and TRBJ1-2; TRBD1 is a possible D gene (5 bases). Germline V gene sequence: CDR1 SQVTM, CDR2 ANQGSEA. The CDR3 is 12 amino acids. Trimming took 6 bases from V and 4 from J, leaving 12 bases between them. CDR3 protein: CSVREGLYGYTF. The CDR3 region has the DNA TGCAGCGTCAGGGAGGGCCTCTATGGCTACACCTTC.

This clonotype has a handful of counts. The V call is TRBV12-3 or TRBV12-4, the J call TRBJ2-1; 10 bases line up with TRBD2. CDR3 length equals 16 residues. With V trimmed by 8 bases and J by 6 bases, 13 bases remained unmatched. In DNA, the CDR3 is TGTGCCAGCTGGGGTTGGGCTAGCGGGGGAAGCAATGAGCAGTTCTTC. Protein product: CASWGWASGGSNEQFF.

In the case of this clonotype: The germline gene is not matched at one end of the junction; a read error may be the cause. The CDR3 is CANSLTLTDTQYF. CDR3 sequence (DNA): TGTGCCAACAGTTTAACTCTCACAGATACGCAGTATTTT. The chain joins TRBV12-3 or TRBV12-4 to TRBJ2-3; D remains ambiguous. The CDR3 runs 13 residues.

The chain is built from TRBV7-2 and TRBJ2-3, with D perhaps TRBD1 (5 bases). Germline V gene sequence: CDR1 SGHTA, CDR2 FQGNSA. This CDR3 comprises 15 residues. The V and J ends lost 6 bases and 3 bases respectively, with 16 bases between them. The CDR3 bases are TGTGCCAGCAGTTACGGCTTGGACAAGACAGATACGCAGTATTTT. Translation gives CASSYGLDKTDTQYF.

This clonotype was seen a few times. The CDR3 DNA reads TGCAGCGTTGAGGGGGACTCAGAGACCCAGTATTTT. Its protein product is CSVEGDSETQYF. The chain employs TRBV29-1 and TRBJ2-3; possibly TRBD2 for D (6 bases). The CDR3 is 12 amino acids. The ends were cut back, 3 bases at V and 12 bases at J, with 16 bases in the middle. CDR1 is SQVTM, CDR2 ANQGSEA, per germline.

V gene TRBV12-3 or TRBV12-4 combines with J gene TRBJ2-7, with D tentatively TRBD1 (5 bases). The CDR3 runs to 15 residues. Trimming left V 4 bases short and J 2 bases short, with 15 bases between. As DNA, the CDR3 is TGTGCCAGCAGTTGGGCCCAGGACAACGCCTACGAGCAGTACTTC. Its protein product is CASSWAQDNAYEQYF.

A few counts support this clonotype. The J gene is TRBJ1-5, the V gene TRBV30, with D maybe TRBD1 (6 bases). CDR1 GTSNPN and CDR2 SVGIG come from the germline V gene (reference sequence). The V end was cut by 2 bases, the J end by 0 bases, with 11 bases between. CDR3 length: 15 residues. The CDR3 bases are TGTGCCTGGAGTAGTGGGACACCTAGCAATCAGCCCCAGCATTTT. Its protein is CAWSSGTPSNQPQHF.

The V and J genes are TRBV6-2 or TRBV6-3 and TRBJ1-4; D remains unclear. The ends were cut back, 2 bases at V and 6 bases at J, with 10 bases in the middle. Germline-derived CDR1 and CDR2 are MNHEY and SVGEGT. The CDR3 runs to 14 residues. CDR3 nucleotide sequence: TGTGCCAGCAGTTACGGTCCAAGGGATGAAAAACTGTTTTTT. Its protein product is CASSYGPRDEKLFF.

V is TRBV4-3 and J is TRBJ1-2; TRBD1 agrees at 9 bases. V dropped 1 base and J dropped 0; count of bases not matched to a gene: 9. This CDR3 is 18 amino acids long. The germline V gene has CDR1 LGHNA and CDR2 YSLEER. In nucleotides, the CDR3 is TGCGCCAGCAGCCAAGTTACAGGGGGCCAGTTAGCTAACTATGGCTACACCTTC. This translates into CASSQVTGGQLANYGYTF.

V is TRBV12-3 or TRBV12-4 and J is TRBJ1-5; TRBD1 matches 7 bases. J was trimmed by 2 bases and V by 6 bases; bases with no gene match: 10. The CDR3 consists of 16 residues. As DNA, the CDR3 is TGTGCCAGCAGCCCTGACAGGGTCCCTGGCAATCAGCCCCAGCATTTT. This encodes CASSPDRVPGNQPQHF.

This rearrangement joins TRBV5-1 to TRBJ2-7, with D uncertain. Germline-derived CDR1 and CDR2 are SGHRS and YFSETQ. Trimming took off 2 bases at V and 0 bases at J, with 12 bases between the two ends. The CDR3 has 15 amino acids. The CDR3: CASSFTNGYSYEQYF. In DNA form, the CDR3 reads TGCGCCAGCAGCTTCACAAACGGCTACTCCTACGAGCAGTACTTC.

The chain is built from TRBV24-1 and TRBJ2-2; 7 bases are shared with TRBD1. The ends lost 3 bases at V and 6 bases at J; junction bases unmatched: 3. The CDR3 is 14 amino acids. Germline CDR1 is KGHDR and CDR2 is SFDVKD. The CDR3 is CATSDPQGAGELFF. The CDR3 DNA is TGTGCCACCAGTGATCCCCAGGGGGCCGGGGAGCTGTTTTTT.

This clonotype was seen ten or more times. The CDR3 spells CASSFGLETQYF. Written as DNA, the CDR3 is TGTGCCAGCAGTTTTGGGTTGGAGACCCAGTACTTC. V gene TRBV7-2 combines with J gene TRBJ2-5; D is unclear. The CDR3 is 12 amino acids. Germline CDR1 and CDR2: SGHTA and FQGNSA. Trimming left V 6 bases short and J 5 bases short, with 10 bases between.

The V gene is TRBV29-1, the J gene TRBJ2-7; D ambiguous. V dropped 3 bases and J dropped 7 bases, with 16 bases sitting between them. The CDR3 has 13 residues. Germline lookup yields CDR1 SQVTM and CDR2 ANQGSEA. The CDR3 DNA sequence: TGCAGCGTTGATGACCAGGACCTAGGAGAGCAGTACTTC. Its protein is CSVDDQDLGEQYF.

The table lists this clonotype with a count of one. The junction differs from germline at one of its ends, possibly a read error. The V gene is TRBV11-2, the J gene TRBJ2-3; no clear D gene. The CDR3 has 13 residues. Germline-derived CDR1 and CDR2 are SGHAT and FQNNGV. DNA of the CDR3: TGTACCAGCAGCTTAGGAGTGGGAGATACGCAGTATTTT. It codes for CTSSLGVGDTQYF.

V usage is TRBV10-3 and J usage is TRBJ2-3; 9 nucleotides align to TRBD2. This CDR3 is built from 17 residues. J was trimmed by 6 bases and V by 0 bases; bases with no gene match: 10. Germline V gene lookup returns CDR1 ENHRY and CDR2 SYGVKD. The CDR3 is CAISESSGGLLGDTQYF. In nucleotides, the CDR3 is TGTGCCATCAGTGAGTCTAGCGGGGGCCTCCTGGGCGATACGCAGTATTTT.

The chain links TRBV6-2 or TRBV6-3 to TRBJ2-1; the match to TRBD1 covers 12 bases. The CDR3 is 14 amino acids. Trimming removed 8 bases from V and 5 bases from J; junction bases left unmatched: 4. Germline V gene sequence: CDR1 MNHEY, CDR2 SVGEGT. This CDR3 reads CASLGTGGHNEQFF. The CDR3 bases are TGTGCCAGCTTAGGGACAGGGGGCCACAATGAGCAGTTCTTC.

This clonotype was seen ten or more times. The chain recombines TRBV20-1 with TRBJ2-3; 7 bases agree with TRBD1. Unmatched junction bases numbered 5, after V lost 2 bases and J lost 12 bases. This CDR3 is 11 amino acids long. Germline V lookup: CDR1 DFQATT, CDR2 SNEGSKA (reference sequence). CDR3 nucleotide sequence: TGCAGTGCTAGAAGAGGGGACAGTCAGTATTTT. This sequence encodes CSARRGDSQYF.

In this sample, this clonotype turned up a few times. The chain combines TRBV6-5 with TRBJ2-3; possible D gene TRBD2, 7 bases. CDR3 length: 17 amino acids. With 2 bases removed from V and 6 bases from J, the gap between germline ends came to 21 bases. Germline loops: CDR1 MNHEY, CDR2 SVGAGI. The CDR3 protein is CASSYGKQAGTWDTQYF. DNA for the CDR3: TGTGCCAGCAGTTACGGGAAGCAAGCGGGGACATGGGATACGCAGTATTTT.

The CDR3 spells CSARVLRRGVNTEAFF. CDR3 in DNA: TGCAGTGCTAGAGTCCTTAGAAGAGGTGTGAACACTGAAGCTTTCTTT. The rearrangement joins TRBV20-1 to TRBJ1-1; D unresolved. The CDR3 runs 16 residues. Germline lookup yields CDR1 DFQATT and CDR2 SNEGSKA (reference sequence). V lost 1 base and J lost 0, with 15 bases in between.